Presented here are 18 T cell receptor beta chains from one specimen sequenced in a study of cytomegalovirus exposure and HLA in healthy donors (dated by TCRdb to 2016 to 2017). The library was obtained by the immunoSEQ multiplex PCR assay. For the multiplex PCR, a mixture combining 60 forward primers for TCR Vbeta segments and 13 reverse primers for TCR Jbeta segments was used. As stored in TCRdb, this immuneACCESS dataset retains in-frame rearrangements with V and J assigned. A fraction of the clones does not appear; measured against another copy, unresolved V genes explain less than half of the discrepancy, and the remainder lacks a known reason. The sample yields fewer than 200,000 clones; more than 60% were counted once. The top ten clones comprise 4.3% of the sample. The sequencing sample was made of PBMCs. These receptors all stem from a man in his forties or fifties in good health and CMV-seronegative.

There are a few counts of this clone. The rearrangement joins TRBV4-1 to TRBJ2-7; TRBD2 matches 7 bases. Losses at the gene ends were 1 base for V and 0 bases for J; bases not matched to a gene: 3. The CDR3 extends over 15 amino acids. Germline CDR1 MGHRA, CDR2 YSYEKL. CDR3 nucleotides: TGCGCCAGCAGCCAAGCCCCTAGCGGCTCCTACGAGCAGTACTTC. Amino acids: CASSQAPSGSYEQYF.

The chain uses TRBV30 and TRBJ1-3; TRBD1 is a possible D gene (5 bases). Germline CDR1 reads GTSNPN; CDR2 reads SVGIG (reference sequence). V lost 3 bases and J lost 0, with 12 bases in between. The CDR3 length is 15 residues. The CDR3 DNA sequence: TGTGCCTGGAGGCAAACGGGGGTCTCTGGAAACACCATATATTTT. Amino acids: CAWRQTGVSGNTIYF.

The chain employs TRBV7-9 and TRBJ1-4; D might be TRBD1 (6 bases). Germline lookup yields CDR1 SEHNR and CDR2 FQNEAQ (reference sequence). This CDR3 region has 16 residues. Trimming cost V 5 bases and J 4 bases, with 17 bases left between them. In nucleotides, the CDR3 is TGTGCCAGCAGCAGGGGGTCCAGGGAAGGTAATGAAAAACTGTTTTTT. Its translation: CASSRGSREGNEKLFF.

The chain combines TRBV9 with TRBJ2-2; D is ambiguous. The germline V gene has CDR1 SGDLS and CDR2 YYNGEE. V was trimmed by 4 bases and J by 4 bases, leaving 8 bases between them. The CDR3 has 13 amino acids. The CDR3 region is CASSSYPTGELFF. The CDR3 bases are TGTGCCAGCAGCTCTTATCCCACCGGGGAGCTGTTTTTT.

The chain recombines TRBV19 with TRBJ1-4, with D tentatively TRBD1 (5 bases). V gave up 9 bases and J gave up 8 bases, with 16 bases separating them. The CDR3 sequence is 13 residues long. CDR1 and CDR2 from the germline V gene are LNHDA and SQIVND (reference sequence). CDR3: CASKTRGGEKLFF. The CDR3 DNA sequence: TGTGCCAGCAAGACCCGGGGGGGGGAAAAACTGTTTTTT.

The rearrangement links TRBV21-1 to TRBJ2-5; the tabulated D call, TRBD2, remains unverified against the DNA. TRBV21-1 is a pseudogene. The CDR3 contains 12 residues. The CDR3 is CARAYNRQTQYF. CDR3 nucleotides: TGTGCCAGAGCGTATAATAGGCAGACCCAGTACTTC.

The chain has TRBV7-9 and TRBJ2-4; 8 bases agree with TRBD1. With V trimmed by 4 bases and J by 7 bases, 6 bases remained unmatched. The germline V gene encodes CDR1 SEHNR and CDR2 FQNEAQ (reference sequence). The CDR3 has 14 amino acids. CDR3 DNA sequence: TGTGCCAGCAGCTCCTTGACAGGGGAGAACATTCAGTACTTC. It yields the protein CASSSLTGENIQYF.

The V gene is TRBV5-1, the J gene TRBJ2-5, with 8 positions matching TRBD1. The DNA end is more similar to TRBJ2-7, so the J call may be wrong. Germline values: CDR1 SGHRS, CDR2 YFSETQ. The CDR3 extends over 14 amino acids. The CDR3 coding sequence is TGCGCCAGCAGCGTAGGGACAGGTGGCTACGAGCAGTACTTC. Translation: CASSVGTGGYEQYF.

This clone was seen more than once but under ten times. CDR3 coding DNA: TGTGCCAGCAGTATCGGTGGGACAGGGAACTACGAGCAGTACTTC. Its translation is CASSIGGTGNYEQYF. V and J are TRBV27 and TRBJ2-7; 9 positions match TRBD1. J gave up 3 bases and V 5 bases, and 8 bases lay outside the gene matches. The CDR3 extends over 15 amino acids. Germline-derived CDR1 and CDR2 are MNHEY and SMNVEV (reference sequence).

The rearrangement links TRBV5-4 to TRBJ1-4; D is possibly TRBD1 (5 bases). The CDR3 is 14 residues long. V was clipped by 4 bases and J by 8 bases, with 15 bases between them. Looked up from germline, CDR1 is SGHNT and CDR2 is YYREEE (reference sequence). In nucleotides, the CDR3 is TGTGCCAGCAGCGAATCGGGGGGGGACGAAAAACTGTTTTTT. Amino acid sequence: CASSESGGDEKLFF.

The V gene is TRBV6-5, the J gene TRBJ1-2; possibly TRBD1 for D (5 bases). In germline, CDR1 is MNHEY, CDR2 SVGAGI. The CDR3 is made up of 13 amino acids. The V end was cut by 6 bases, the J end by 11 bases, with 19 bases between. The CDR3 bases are TGTGCCAGCAGCCTGTCGGGGGGAAGAAGGTACACCTTC. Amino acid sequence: CASSLSGGRRYTF.

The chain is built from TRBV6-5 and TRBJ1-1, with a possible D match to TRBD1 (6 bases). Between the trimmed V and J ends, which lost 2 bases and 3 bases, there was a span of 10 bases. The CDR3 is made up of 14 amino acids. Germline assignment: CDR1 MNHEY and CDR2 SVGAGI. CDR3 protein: CASSYTGGYTEAFF. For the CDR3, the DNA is TGTGCCAGCAGTTACACGGGGGGCTACACTGAAGCTTTCTTT.

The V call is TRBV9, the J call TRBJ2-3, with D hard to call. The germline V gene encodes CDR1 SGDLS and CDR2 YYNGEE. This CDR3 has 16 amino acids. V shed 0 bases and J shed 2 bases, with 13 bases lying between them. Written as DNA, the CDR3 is TGTGCCAGCAGCGTAGAAGAATTAGCCTCCACAGATACGCAGTATTTT. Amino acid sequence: CASSVEELASTDTQYF.

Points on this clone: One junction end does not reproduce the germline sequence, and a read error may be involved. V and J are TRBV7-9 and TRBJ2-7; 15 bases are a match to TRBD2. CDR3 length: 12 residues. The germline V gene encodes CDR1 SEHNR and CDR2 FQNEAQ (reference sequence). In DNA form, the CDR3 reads TGTTCCAGCAGTGGACTAGCGGGGGGGAGAGACTTC. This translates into CSSSGLAGGRDF.

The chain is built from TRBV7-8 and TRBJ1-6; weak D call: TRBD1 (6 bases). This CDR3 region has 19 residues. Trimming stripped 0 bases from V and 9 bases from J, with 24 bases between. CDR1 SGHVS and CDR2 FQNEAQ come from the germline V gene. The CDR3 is CASSLALGGGGTGGSPLHF. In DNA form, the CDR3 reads TGTGCCAGCAGCTTAGCGTTAGGGGGGGGCGGAACCGGGGGTTCACCCCTCCACTTT.

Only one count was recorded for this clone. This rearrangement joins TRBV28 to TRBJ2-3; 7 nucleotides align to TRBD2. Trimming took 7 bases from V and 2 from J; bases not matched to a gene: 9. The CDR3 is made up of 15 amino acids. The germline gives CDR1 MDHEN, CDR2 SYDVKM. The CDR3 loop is CASTRGGPHTDTQYF. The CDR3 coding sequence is TGTGCCAGCACCCGCGGGGGTCCCCACACAGATACGCAGTATTTT.

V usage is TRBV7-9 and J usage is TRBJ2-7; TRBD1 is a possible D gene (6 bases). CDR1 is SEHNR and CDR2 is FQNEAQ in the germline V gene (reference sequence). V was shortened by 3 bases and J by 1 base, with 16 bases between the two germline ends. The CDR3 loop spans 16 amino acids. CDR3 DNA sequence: TGTGCCAGCAGCTTCTCGTCGTCCAGGGGTTCCTACGAGCAGTACTTC. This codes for CASSFSSSRGSYEQYF.

The CDR3 sequence is CASSLARLAGDNEQFF. DNA for the CDR3: TGCGCCAGCAGCTTGGCCAGGCTAGCGGGGGATAATGAGCAGTTCTTC. The rearrangement joins TRBV5-1 to TRBJ2-1; 10 bases match TRBD2. The CDR3 length is 16 residues. V lost 0 bases and J lost 7; bases outside the gene matches: 7. The germline CDR1 and CDR2 sequences are SGHRS and YFSETQ.